Listed below are T cell receptor beta chains from one sample, sequenced in a study of T cells in localized non-small cell lung cancer. Clones were sequenced by immunoSEQ multiplex PCR, and TCRdb holds only the in-frame ones, with some missing. There are around 39,000 clones in the sample; over 75% occur only once, and 2.5% to 3.5% lies in the top ten. This specimen consisted of peripheral blood, obtained before any cancer treatment. These receptors all stem from a woman aged 35-75 years with stage I lung adenocarcinoma. The CDR3 runs from the conserved cysteine through the conserved F or W. The D gene is left open where the match is weak. Not all rows give a size; the values are once, few, many and, for expanded clones, a class.

cdr3_aa,cdr3_nt,clone_size,d_call,j_call,v_call
CASSPQEGGGEQFF,TGTGCCAGTAGTCCCCAGGAGGGGGGGGGTGAGCAGTTCTTC,-,-,TRBJ2-1,TRBV19
CASSLDPGGGYTF,TGCGCCAGCAGCTTGGACCCAGGGGGTGGCTACACCTTC,-,TRBD1,TRBJ1-2,TRBV5-1
CASSPTGPPLDEQYF,TGTGCCAGCTCACCGACAGGGCCCCCCCTCGACGAGCAGTACTTC,-,TRBD1,TRBJ2-7,TRBV18
CASSVGTDQETQYF,TGTGCCAGCAGCGTAGGGACAGACCAAGAGACCCAGTACTTC,once,-,TRBJ2-5,TRBV9
CAWSHGTIEQYF,TGTGCCTGGAGTCACGGGACGATCGAGCAGTACTTC,-,-,TRBJ2-7,TRBV30
CASRSGGFYPLGDTEAFF,TGTGCAAGTCGCTCCGGGGGTTTTTACCCCCTCGGAGACACTGAAGCTTTCTTT,-,-,TRBJ1-1,TRBV12-2
CASSPPNAPNEKLFF,TGTGCCAGCTCACCCCCTAATGCCCCTAATGAAAAACTGTTTTTT,-,-,TRBJ1-4,TRBV18
CASSLASGSVGELFF,TGCGCCAGCAGCTTGGCTAGCGGGAGTGTCGGGGAGCTGTTTTTT,-,TRBD2,TRBJ2-2,TRBV5-1
CASSLILASYEQYF,TGTGCCAGCAGTTTGATACTAGCTAGCTACGAGCAGTACTTC,-,-,TRBJ2-7,TRBV28
CASSLLAGQETQYF,TGTGCCAGCAGCTTGCTAGCGGGACAAGAGACCCAGTACTTC,-,TRBD2,TRBJ2-5,TRBV7-2
CASSLSVSSSYNEQFF,TGCGCCAGCAGCCTTAGCGTGTCGAGCTCCTACAATGAGCAGTTCTTC,-,-,TRBJ2-1,TRBV4-1
CASSPGTASYNEQFF,TGTGCCAGCAGCCCCGGGACAGCCTCCTACAATGAGCAGTTCTTC,-,TRBD1,TRBJ2-1,TRBV7-9
CASSYRRGTGNTIYF,TGTGCCAGCAGTTACCGCAGGGGCACTGGAAACACCATATATTTT,-,-,TRBJ1-3,TRBV6-5
CASRRPQGVGEQYF,TGTGCCAGCAGGCGACCGCAGGGGGTAGGCGAGCAGTACTTC,-,TRBD1,TRBJ2-7,TRBV28
CASSPRASRGEKLFF,TGTGCCAGCTCCCCGAGGGCATCGAGGGGTGAAAAACTGTTTTTT,once,-,TRBJ1-4,TRBV18
CASSLVGTTLTGELFF,TGCGCCAGCAGCTTGGTAGGGACTACCCTCACCGGGGAGCTGTTTTTT,-,TRBD2,TRBJ2-2,TRBV5-1
CASSHQDRSRLAKNIQYF,TGTGCCAGCAGCCACCAGGACAGATCGCGGCTAGCCAAAAACATTCAGTACTTC,-,-,TRBJ2-4,TRBV16
CASSKGASGGELFF,TGTGCCAGTAGTAAGGGGGCAAGTGGCGGGGAGCTGTTTTTT,-,TRBD1,TRBJ2-2,TRBV19
CASSLAYTTYEQYF,TGCGCCAGCAGCTTGGCTTACACGACCTACGAGCAGTACTTC,-,-,TRBJ2-7,TRBV5-1
CASSPEGSAYEQYF,TGTGCCAGCTCACCAGAGGGGTCAGCCTACGAGCAGTACTTC,once,-,TRBJ2-7,TRBV18
CASSLGPGIGEQFF,TGCGCCAGCAGCTTGGGTCCAGGGATCGGTGAGCAGTTCTTC,-,-,TRBJ2-1,TRBV5-1
CASSPRQGLQETQYF,TGTGCCAGCTCACCACGGCAGGGACTCCAAGAGACCCAGTACTTC,-,-,TRBJ2-5,TRBV18
CASPARVSRTGETQYF,TGTGCCAGTCCAGCCCGGGTCTCCAGGACCGGAGAGACCCAGTACTTC,-,-,TRBJ2-5,TRBV19